The 18 T cell receptor beta chains listed next were all sequenced from one sample in a study of OX40 agonist ivuxolimab in advanced cancers. Profiling relied on immunoSEQ multiplex PCR, and the TCRdb table lists in-frame clones only, not all of them. The repertoire holds 45,000 to 50,000 clones, around 79% seen once, with approximately 2% in the top ten. This specimen consisted of CD4+ or CD8+ T cells sorted from blood, obtained in a trial of the OX40 agonist ivuxolimab. These TCRs come from an adult with an advanced solid tumor such as melanoma, head and neck, liver or kidney cancer.

This clone has just one count. The rearrangement joins TRBV5-6 to TRBJ1-5; unclear D gene. CDR1 and CDR2 from the germline V gene are SGHDT and YYEEEE. V lost 0 bases and J lost 4, with 14 bases in between. This CDR3 spans 16 amino acids. CDR3 residues: CASSLGEVRENQPQHF. The CDR3 region has the DNA TGTGCCAGCAGCTTGGGGGAGGTAAGGGAGAATCAGCCCCAGCATTTT.

The rearrangement links TRBV6-5 to TRBJ1-1, with TRBD1 matching over 7 bases. The V gene's germline CDR1 is MNHEY and CDR2 SVGAGI. The CDR3 is made up of 13 amino acids. After removal of 8 bases from V and 11 bases from J, the junction contained 14 bases not matched to a gene. CDR3 residues: CASRGQASSAAFF. Here the CDR3 DNA reads TGTGCCAGCCGCGGACAGGCTAGCTCTGCGGCTTTCTTT.

In its sample, this clone was seen once. This chain joins TRBV12-5 and TRBJ1-5; no definite D call. Germline values: CDR1 LGHNT, CDR2 FRNRAP. Trimming left V 4 bases short and J 7 bases short, with 14 bases between. The CDR3 contains 14 residues. DNA of the CDR3: TGTGCTAGTGGTTCTACAATTATGGGACAGCCCCAGCATTTT. It yields the protein CASGSTIMGQPQHF.

The chain joins TRBV5-1 to TRBJ1-5, with 9 bases identical to TRBD1. This CDR3 spans 15 amino acids. The germline V gene encodes CDR1 SGHRS and CDR2 YFSETQ. V lost 2 bases, J lost 5 bases, and 5 bases stayed unmatched. This chain's CDR3 is CASSFTTGGDQPQHF. The CDR3 DNA reads as TGCGCCAGCAGCTTCACGACAGGGGGAGATCAGCCCCAGCATTTT. Looking up the rest from reference TRBV5-1 and TRBJ1-5 gives the full variable domain: KAGVTQTPRYLIKTRGQQVTLSCSPISGHRSVSWYQQTPGQGLQFLFEYFSETQRNKGNFPGRFSGRQFSNSRSEMNVSTLELGDSALYLCASSFTTGGDQPQHFGDGTRLSIL.

The rearrangement links TRBV7-2 to TRBJ2-1, with a tentative D call TRBD2 (6 bases). Trimming stripped 4 bases from V and 0 bases from J, with 7 bases between. From germline, CDR1 is SGHTA and CDR2 FQGNSA. This CDR3 is built from 14 residues. The CDR3 DNA reads as TGTGCCAGCAGCTGGGGGGTCTCCTACAATGAGCAGTTCTTC. Translated: CASSWGVSYNEQFF. Together with reference TRBV7-2 and TRBJ2-1, the CDR3 gives the full variable domain: GAGVSQSPSNKVTEKGKDVELRCDPISGHTALYWYRQSLGQGLEFLIYFQGNSAPDKSGLPSDRFSAERTGGSVSTLTIQRTQQEDSAVYLCASSWGVSYNEQFFGPGTRLTVL.

This chain connects TRBV6-1 to TRBJ2-1, with 12 bases fitting TRBD2. The CDR3 has 16 amino acids. The germline V gene encodes CDR1 MNHNS and CDR2 SASEGT. Trimming removed 4 bases from V and 4 bases from J; junction bases left unmatched: 5. For the CDR3, the DNA is TGTGCCAGCAGTGGGACTAGCGGGGTAACGTACAATGAGCAGTTCTTC. Protein: CASSGTSGVTYNEQFF.

The genes are TRBV19 and TRBJ2-2, with 9 bases identical to TRBD2. The V and J ends lost 4 bases and 3 bases, in that order; junction bases with no gene match: 12. The CDR3 has 18 residues. Germline loops: CDR1 LNHDA, CDR2 SQIVND (reference sequence). The CDR3 reads CASSRVGLAGRYTGELFF. The CDR3 coding sequence is TGTGCCAGTAGTAGAGTGGGCCTAGCGGGACGGTACACCGGGGAGCTGTTTTTT.

The chain uses TRBV6-5 and TRBJ2-1; D remains unclear. V dropped 5 bases and J dropped 4 bases, with 12 bases sitting between them. Germline values: CDR1 MNHEY, CDR2 SVGAGI. This CDR3 spans 14 amino acids. CDR3 nucleotide sequence: TGTGCCAGCAGTAGAAAAGATTCATACAATGAGCAGTTCTTC. It encodes CASSRKDSYNEQFF.

The rearrangement joins TRBV27 to TRBJ1-5, with TRBD1 matching 10 bases. The trim removed 8 bases at V and 2 bases at J, leaving 6 bases unmatched. Germline CDR1 is MNHEY and CDR2 is SMNVEV (reference sequence). The CDR3 covers 15 residues. The CDR3 nucleotides are TGTGCCAGCGACAGGGGGCAAGGTCGCAATCAGCCCCAGCATTTT. This encodes CASDRGQGRNQPQHF.

This chain uses TRBV5-1 with TRBJ2-3; perhaps TRBD1 as D (6 bases). CDR3 size: 15 residues. Trimming shortened V by 3 bases and J by 1 base, and 12 bases separated the two germline ends. Per the germline V gene, CDR1 is SGHRS and CDR2 is YFSETQ. This CDR3 is CASSYRQVGTDTQYF. The CDR3 coding sequence is TGCGCCAGCAGCTACCGACAGGTCGGCACAGATACGCAGTATTTT.

This chain uses TRBV19 with TRBJ1-4, with D possibly being TRBD1 (6 bases). The CDR3 runs to 13 residues. CDR1 LNHDA and CDR2 SQIVND come from the germline V gene (reference sequence). Trimming pared 10 bases from V and 6 bases from J, leaving 15 bases between. CDR3 region: CATRRGGDEKLFF. The CDR3 coding sequence is TGTGCCACCAGGCGGGGGGGCGATGAAAAACTGTTTTTT. The full variable domain, in which reference TRBV19 and TRBJ1-4 provide the parts outside the CDR3, is DGGITQSPKYLFRKEGQNVTLSCEQNLNHDAMYWYRQDPGQGLRLIYYSQIVNDFQKGDIAEGYSVSREKKESFPLTVTSAQKNPTAFYLCATRRGGDEKLFFGSGTQLSVL.

This sequence joins TRBV6-5 and TRBJ2-7, with D possibly called TRBD1 or TRBD2 (6 bases each). There are 13 residues in the CDR3. V dropped 7 bases and J dropped 9 bases, with 19 bases sitting between them. CDR1 and CDR2 (germline): MNHEY, SVGAGI. The CDR3 protein is CASNPPGGGRQYF. CDR3 nucleotides: TGTGCCAGCAACCCCCCCGGGGGCGGTAGGCAGTACTTC.

This clone was observed a handful of times. The CDR3 bases are TGTGCCAGCAGCTCGCGCCCGGGACAGGGCCCAGATACGCAGTATTTT. Protein: CASSSRPGQGPDTQYF. The chain uses TRBV11-2 and TRBJ2-3; 9 bases are shared with TRBD1. CDR1 SGHAT and CDR2 FQNNGV come from the germline V gene. Losses at the gene ends were 4 bases for V and 4 bases for J; bases not matched to a gene: 9. CDR3 length: 16 amino acids.

This clone is a singleton in its sample. This chain connects TRBV29-1 to TRBJ1-2; perhaps TRBD1 as D (5 bases). In germline, CDR1 is SQVTM, CDR2 ANQGSEA. Deletions cut 6 bases from V and 0 bases from J, with 17 bases between. This CDR3 region has 15 residues. This CDR3 is CSVVDGASANYGYTF. For the CDR3, the DNA is TGCAGCGTAGTCGACGGGGCTAGTGCTAACTATGGCTACACCTTC.

The chain couples TRBV5-1 to TRBJ1-2; maybe TRBD1 (5 bases). V lost 2 bases, J lost 8 bases, and 13 bases lay in between. This CDR3 region has 13 residues. Germline V lookup: CDR1 SGHRS, CDR2 YFSETQ. Here the CDR3 reads CASSFKRDGGYTF. The CDR3 DNA follows: TGCGCCAGCAGCTTCAAACGGGACGGGGGCTACACCTTC. Based on the CDR3 plus reference TRBV5-1 and TRBJ1-2, the full variable domain is KAGVTQTPRYLIKTRGQQVTLSCSPISGHRSVSWYQQTPGQGLQFLFEYFSETQRNKGNFPGRFSGRQFSNSRSEMNVSTLELGDSALYLCASSFKRDGGYTFGSGTRLTVV.

The rearrangement uses TRBV5-1 and TRBJ1-1, with D perhaps matching TRBD1 (6 bases). This CDR3 is built from 15 residues. The V gene's germline CDR1 is SGHRS and CDR2 YFSETQ. Trimming left V 0 bases short and J 4 bases short, with 13 bases between. CDR3 residues: CASSLAGIRGTEAFF. In nucleotides, the CDR3 is TGCGCCAGCAGCTTGGCCGGGATCAGGGGCACTGAAGCTTTCTTT.

This clone was recorded once. The V and J genes are TRBV6-5 and TRBJ2-7; D may be TRBD2 (6 bases). CDR1 and CDR2 from the germline V gene are MNHEY and SVGAGI. The CDR3 loop spans 14 amino acids. The V and J ends lost 6 bases and 5 bases respectively, with 17 bases between them. DNA of the CDR3: TGTGCCAGCAGCCCCGACACTTGGAGGGACGAGCAGTACTTC. The encoded protein is CASSPDTWRDEQYF.

The rearrangement joins TRBV7-2 to TRBJ1-1; D call uncertain. There are 13 residues in the CDR3. Germline V lookup: CDR1 SGHTA, CDR2 FQGNSA. Between the trimmed V and J ends, which lost 5 bases and 9 bases, there was a span of 16 bases. CDR3 sequence (DNA): TGTGCCAGCAGCCCCACCGGCCGTGGAAAAGCTTTCTTT. Translated, it gives CASSPTGRGKAFF.